The 25 T cell receptor beta chains listed next were all sequenced from one sample in a study of blood T cell repertoires in COVID-19. The table came from immunoSEQ multiplex PCR; TCRdb's copy has only in-frame clones and leaves some out. The sample lists some 150,000 clones; about four fifths were seen once. The sequenced sample was PBMCs or T cells enriched from blood (not recorded which). All receptors come from a woman aged 45-65 years who had been exposed to COVID-19.

This chain joins TRBV21-1 and TRBJ1-3. TRBV21-1 is a pseudogene segment. The CDR3 is 17 amino acids. The DNA of the CDR3 is TGTGCCAGCAGCAAGCGCGGTCACCCATCTTCTGGAAACACCATATATTTT. Protein product: CASSKRGHPSSGNTIYF.

The chain has TRBV19 and TRBJ1-5; unclear D gene. Trimming shortened V by 6 bases and J by 7 bases, and 10 bases separated the two germline ends. The CDR3 is 12 residues long. Germline V gives CDR1 LNHDA, CDR2 SQIVND (reference sequence). This CDR3 reads CASSRGEQPQHF. The CDR3 coding sequence is TGTGCCAGTAGCCGAGGTGAGCAGCCCCAGCATTTT.

The chain joins TRBV11-2 to TRBJ2-5, with a possible D match to TRBD1 (6 bases). V lost 0 bases to trimming and J lost 3 bases, with 11 bases between them. Germline lookup yields CDR1 SGHAT and CDR2 FQNNGV. The CDR3 contains 15 residues. The CDR3 spells CASSLDGQIEETQYF. In DNA, the CDR3 is TGTGCCAGCAGCTTAGACGGACAGATCGAAGAGACCCAGTACTTC.

The J gene is TRBJ2-7, the V gene TRBV19; no clear D gene. V lost 6 bases, J lost 4 bases, and 19 bases lay in between. This CDR3 contains 15 residues. Per the germline V gene, CDR1 is LNHDA and CDR2 is SQIVND (reference sequence). The CDR3 loop is CASSWSTLVGYEQYF. CDR3 DNA sequence: TGTGCCAGTAGCTGGTCCACCCTGGTCGGTTACGAGCAGTACTTC.

The genes are TRBV28 and TRBJ1-1; D might be TRBD1 (6 bases). The V end was cut by 6 bases, the J end by 0 bases, with 17 bases between. Germline loops: CDR1 MDHEN, CDR2 SYDVKM. This CDR3 spans 16 amino acids. The CDR3 sequence is CASSTGFVGMNTEAFF. CDR3 nucleotide sequence: TGTGCCAGCAGCACAGGGTTTGTCGGGATGAACACTGAAGCTTTCTTT.

The chain has TRBV27 and TRBJ1-2; 9 positions agree with TRBD1. Germline V gene lookup returns CDR1 MNHEY and CDR2 SMNVEV (reference sequence). The junction had 16 bases not matched to a gene; V was cut back by 6 bases and J by 11 bases. CDR3 size: 15 residues. This CDR3 reads CASRPSADRGLGYTF. The CDR3, as DNA: TGTGCCAGCAGACCGTCCGCGGACAGGGGCCTGGGTTACACCTTC.

The chain is built from TRBV15 and TRBJ1-3; no clear D gene. The V gene's germline CDR1 is LNHNV and CDR2 YYDKDF (reference sequence). V lost 5 bases and J 4 bases, leaving 9 bases between the germline ends. This CDR3 spans 13 amino acids. CDR3 sequence (DNA): TGTGCCACCAGCCTAGGAAGGGGAAACACCATATATTTT. It yields the protein CATSLGRGNTIYF.

The chain combines TRBV2 with TRBJ2-3, with 8 positions matching TRBD2. CDR3 size: 15 residues. Trimming removed 7 bases from V and 4 bases from J; junction bases left unmatched: 10. Germline V lookup: CDR1 SNHLY, CDR2 FYNNEI. In DNA form, the CDR3 reads TGTGCCAGCATAGAGCGGGAGAGGATGGCAGATACGCAGTATTTT. Translated, it gives CASIERERMADTQYF.

CDR3 sequence: CASSQVDRGSTEAFF. DNA of the CDR3: TGCGCCAGCAGCCAAGTCGACAGGGGGTCCACTGAAGCTTTCTTT. The chain couples TRBV4-1 to TRBJ1-1, with TRBD1 matching 9 bases. Germline V gives CDR1 MGHRA, CDR2 YSYEKL. CDR3 length: 15 residues. J gave up 4 bases and V 1 base, and 4 bases lay outside the gene matches.

This chain joins TRBV6-5 and TRBJ2-3; TRBD1 might be the D (5 bases). This CDR3 is 16 amino acids long. Germline V gives CDR1 MNHEY, CDR2 SVGAGI. V was shortened by 0 bases and J by 1 base, with 11 bases between the two germline ends. CDR3 sequence reads: CASSYSGLDRTDTQYF. Written as DNA, the CDR3 is TGTGCCAGCAGTTACTCGGGGCTAGACCGCACAGATACGCAGTATTTT.

The CDR3, as DNA: TGTGCCAGCAGCCCGCCGGAAGCGCGAGAGACCCAGTACTTC. It is translated as CASSPPEARETQYF. The chain carries TRBV7-9 and TRBJ2-5; the D is unclear. Germline V gene data show CDR1 as SEHNR and CDR2 as FQNEAQ (reference sequence). This CDR3 has 14 amino acids. The V gene lost 5 bases and the J gene lost 4 bases, with 14 bases spanning the gap.

The chain combines TRBV30 with TRBJ1-5; possible D gene TRBD1, 6 bases. The length of the CDR3 is 14 residues. The V and J ends lost 0 bases and 16 bases respectively, with 22 bases between them. The germline V gene has CDR1 GTSNPN and CDR2 SVGIG (reference sequence). CDR3 DNA: TGTGCCTGGAGTGTAAATATGTTGGGTAAGGGGGTCCATTTT. This sequence encodes CAWSVNMLGKGVHF. Complete variable domain (other parts from reference TRBV30 and TRBJ1-5): SQTIHQWPATLVQPVGSPLSLECTVEGTSNPNLYWYRQAAGRGLQLLFYSVGIGQISSEVPQNLSASRPQDRQFILSSKKLLLSDSGFYLCAWSVNMLGKGVHFGDGTRLSIL.

The V call is TRBV2, the J call TRBJ2-1; 9 nucleotides agree with TRBD2. The V segment lost 4 bases and the J segment 2 bases; nucleotides outside the gene matches: 3. The CDR3 is 15 amino acids. Looked up from germline, CDR1 is SNHLY and CDR2 is FYNNEI. CDR3 in amino acids: CASSGSGSAYNEQFF. The CDR3 nucleotides read TGTGCCAGCAGTGGTAGCGGGAGTGCCTACAATGAGCAGTTCTTC.

The CDR3 loop reads CASSSGLAVLLQETQYF. The CDR3 DNA follows: TGCGCCAGCAGCTCGGGACTAGCGGTGCTTTTACAAGAGACCCAGTACTTC. This rearrangement joins TRBV5-1 to TRBJ2-5, with 11 bases aligning to TRBD2. Germline CDR1 and CDR2: SGHRS and YFSETQ. The CDR3 consists of 17 residues. V shed 3 bases, J shed 2 bases, and the junction held 9 bases outside the gene matches.

The V and J genes are TRBV4-3 and TRBJ2-7; TRBD2 matches at 7 bases. V dropped 1 base and J dropped 0; count of bases not matched to a gene: 12. Germline V gene lookup returns CDR1 LGHNA and CDR2 YSLEER. The CDR3 has 18 residues. The CDR3 sequence: CASSQALVLAGSSYEQYF. CDR3 coding DNA: TGCGCCAGCAGCCAAGCCCTGGTTTTAGCGGGCTCCTCCTACGAGCAGTACTTC.

The V gene is TRBV5-6, the J gene TRBJ2-5; D is ambiguous. Trimming removed 0 bases from V and 4 bases from J, with 7 bases in between. Per germline, CDR1 SGHDT and CDR2 YYEEEE. This CDR3 spans 13 amino acids. The CDR3 nucleotides are TGTGCCAGCAGCTTGGGGGTAGCAGAGACCCAGTACTTC. This sequence encodes CASSLGVAETQYF. The variable domain in full, with the rest retrieved from reference TRBV5-6 and TRBJ2-5, is DAGVTQSPTHLIKTRGQQVTLRCSPKSGHDTVSWYQQALGQGPQFIFQYYEEEERQRGNFPDRFSGHQFPNYSSELNVNALLLGDSALYLCASSLGVAETQYFGPGTRLLVL.

This clone came up a few times. DNA for the CDR3: TGTGCCAGCAGCTTGAAGGTCTCGGCAGGGCAGGAGACCCAGCATTTT. This sequence encodes CASSLKVSAGQETQHF. V gene TRBV7-9 combines with J gene TRBJ1-5; D is possibly TRBD1 (5 bases). The germline V gene encodes CDR1 SEHNR and CDR2 FQNEAQ (reference sequence). The V gene lost 3 bases and the J gene lost 11 bases, with 23 bases spanning the gap. The CDR3 runs to 16 residues.

This rearrangement joins TRBV28 to TRBJ2-3, with unresolved D. The CDR3 spans 13 residues. Trimming left V 5 bases short and J 6 bases short, with 12 bases between. Germline CDR1 and CDR2: MDHEN and SYDVKM. The CDR3 DNA follows: TGTGCCAGCAGTCTAAGTCTTCGGGATACGCAGTATTTT. It translates to CASSLSLRDTQYF. The whole variable domain, filled in from reference TRBV28 and TRBJ2-3, reads DVKVTQSSRYLVKRTGEKVFLECVQDMDHENMFWYRQDPGLGLRLIYFSYDVKMKEKGDIPEGYSVSREKKERFSLILESASTNQTSMYLCASSLSLRDTQYFGPGTRLTVL.

The chain carries TRBV3-1 (or the pseudogene TRBV3-2) and TRBJ1-6, with 9 positions matching TRBD1. From germline, CDR1 is LGHDT and CDR2 YNNKEL (reference sequence). The CDR3 has 17 residues. J was trimmed by 0 bases and V by 6 bases; bases with no gene match: 6. CDR3 sequence: CASRRRTGDSYNSPLHF. CDR3 bases: TGTGCCAGCAGACGACGGACAGGGGACTCCTATAATTCACCCCTCCACTTT.

This clone has a count of ten or more. This chain links TRBV19 with TRBJ1-4; no firm D call. With 6 bases removed from V and 7 bases from J, the gap between germline ends came to 9 bases. Germline V gives CDR1 LNHDA, CDR2 SQIVND (reference sequence). The CDR3 loop spans 12 amino acids. The CDR3 loop reads CASRTPFEKLFF. The CDR3 DNA reads as TGTGCCAGTAGAACTCCCTTTGAAAAACTGTTTTTT.

This chain joins TRBV30 and TRBJ2-7; 10 nucleotides align to TRBD1. V shed 1 base, J shed 3 bases, and the junction held 3 bases outside the gene matches. Germline lookup yields CDR1 GTSNPN and CDR2 SVGIG (reference sequence). This CDR3 region has 14 residues. CDR3 loop: CAWSGWDRGYEQYF. CDR3 coding DNA: TGTGCCTGGAGTGGGTGGGACAGGGGCTACGAGCAGTACTTC.

The rearrangement joins TRBV19 to TRBJ1-5, with TRBD1 as a possible D gene (5 bases). Germline V CDR1 and CDR2: LNHDA, SQIVND (reference sequence). The CDR3 runs 17 residues. Trimming took 6 bases from V and 0 from J, leaving 18 bases between them. CDR3 amino acids: CASSWGGAPYSNQPQHF. CDR3 coding DNA: TGTGCCAGTAGCTGGGGAGGGGCCCCTTATAGCAATCAGCCCCAGCATTTT. Variable domain in full (rest from reference TRBV19 and TRBJ1-5): DGGITQSPKYLFRKEGQNVTLSCEQNLNHDAMYWYRQDPGQGLRLIYYSQIVNDFQKGDIAEGYSVSREKKESFPLTVTSAQKNPTAFYLCASSWGGAPYSNQPQHFGDGTRLSIL.

J is TRBJ2-5 and V is TRBV28, with D perhaps TRBD1 (5 bases). Germline CDR1 reads MDHEN; CDR2 reads SYDVKM. This CDR3 has 12 residues. Trimming removed 2 bases at V and 4 bases at J, with 5 bases between. CDR3 bases: TGTGCCAGCAGTTTAACAGGAGAGACCCAGTACTTC. This codes for CASSLTGETQYF.

This clone was found a few times. The DNA for the CDR3 is TGTGCCAGCAGCTCGCGGTTAAGCGGGACCTCCTACGAGCAGTACTTC. This sequence encodes CASSSRLSGTSYEQYF. The genes are TRBV7-2 and TRBJ2-7, with 7 bases that match TRBD2. With V trimmed by 4 bases and J by 0 bases, 9 bases remained unmatched. The CDR3 is 16 amino acids. CDR1 and CDR2 from the germline V gene are SGHTA and FQGNSA.

The rearrangement joins TRBV19 to TRBJ1-2; 7 bases map to TRBD1. This CDR3 contains 15 residues. After removal of 4 bases from V and 7 bases from J, the junction contained 12 bases not matched to a gene. Germline CDR1 LNHDA, CDR2 SQIVND (reference sequence). This CDR3 is CASSTIGTALSGYTF. For the CDR3, the DNA is TGTGCCAGTAGTACTATTGGGACAGCCTTATCTGGCTACACCTTC.